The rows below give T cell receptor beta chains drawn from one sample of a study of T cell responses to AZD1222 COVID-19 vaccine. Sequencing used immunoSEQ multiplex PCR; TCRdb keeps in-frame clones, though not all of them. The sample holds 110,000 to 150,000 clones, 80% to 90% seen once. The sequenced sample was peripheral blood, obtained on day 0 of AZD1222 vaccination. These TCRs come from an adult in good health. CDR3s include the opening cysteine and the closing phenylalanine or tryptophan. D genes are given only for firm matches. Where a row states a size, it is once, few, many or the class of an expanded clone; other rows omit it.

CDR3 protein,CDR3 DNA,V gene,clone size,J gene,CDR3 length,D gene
CAWSGRAITGAEAFF,TGTGCCTGGAGTGGGAGGGCGATAACGGGAGCTGAAGCTTTCTTT,TRBV30,-,TRBJ1-1,15,-
CASRDTGYRGGYTF,TGTGCCAGCAGGGATACAGGGTACCGCGGTGGCTACACCTTC,TRBV25-1,-,TRBJ1-2,14,-
CASSSDRADEQYF,TGTGCCAGTAGTTCGGACAGGGCGGACGAGCAGTACTTC,TRBV19,-,TRBJ2-7,13,TRBD1
CASSSRTDLAKNIQYF,TGTGCCAGCAGCTCAAGGACAGATCTAGCCAAAAACATTCAGTACTTC,TRBV11-2,-,TRBJ2-4,16,-
CASSPGDRVSYEQYF,TGCGCCAGCAGCCCCGGGGACAGGGTCTCCTACGAGCAGTACTTC,TRBV5-1,-,TRBJ2-7,15,TRBD1
CASSIYEGSPLHF,TGTGCCAGTAGTATATATGAAGGTTCACCCCTCCACTTT,TRBV19,-,TRBJ1-6,13,-
CASMVRSNQPQHF,TGCGCCAGCATGGTGAGGAGCAATCAGCCCCAGCATTTT,TRBV10-2,-,TRBJ1-5,13,-
CSVELLGGRGTEAFF,TGCAGCGTTGAATTGCTCGGGGGCCGGGGCACTGAAGCTTTCTTT,TRBV29-1,-,TRBJ1-1,15,-
CSVDHRIGANYGYTF,TGCAGCGTTGACCACCGGATAGGGGCTAACTATGGCTACACCTTC,TRBV29-1,-,TRBJ1-2,15,-
CASGLVLLGVGNQPQHF,TGTGCTAGTGGTTTGGTACTTTTAGGGGTGGGAAATCAGCCCCAGCATTTT,TRBV12-5,-,TRBJ1-5,17,-
CASSLLGQFAEQYF,TGTGCCAGCAGTTTGTTGGGACAGTTTGCCGAGCAGTACTTC,TRBV27,-,TRBJ2-7,14,TRBD1
CATSDLGGSTDTQYF,TGTGCCACCAGTGATTTGGGGGGCTCCACAGATACGCAGTATTTT,TRBV24-1,-,TRBJ2-3,15,-
CASSPRTDPYGYTF,TGTGCCAGCAGTCCCCGGACGGATCCCTATGGCTACACCTTC,TRBV28,once,TRBJ1-2,14,-
CASSARAGSAETQYF,TGTGCCAGCTCAGCGCGGGCGGGATCGGCAGAGACCCAGTACTTC,TRBV7-2,-,TRBJ2-5,15,-
CATSREPIGGEKLFF,TGTGCCACCAGCAGAGAACCCATTGGGGGTGAAAAACTGTTTTTT,TRBV15,-,TRBJ1-4,15,-
CASSFLGQPQHF,TGTGCCAGCAGTTTTCTCGGGCAGCCCCAGCATTTT,TRBV12-3/TRBV12-4,-,TRBJ1-5,12,-
CASSLGGSTEKLFF,TGTGCCAGCAGCCTCGGTGGTTCGACTGAAAAACTGTTTTTT,TRBV6-2/TRBV6-3,once,TRBJ1-4,14,-
CASRVDGNNEKLFF,TGTGCCAGCAGGGTGGACGGGAATAATGAAAAACTGTTTTTT,TRBV27,-,TRBJ1-4,14,-
CASSYSPGQGYEQYF,TGTGCCAGCAGTTACTCCCCGGGACAGGGATACGAGCAGTACTTC,TRBV6-2/TRBV6-3,-,TRBJ2-7,15,TRBD1
CASRRVLSGANVLTF,TGTGCCAGCAGACGGGTCCTCTCTGGGGCCAACGTCCTGACTTTC,TRBV6-5,-,TRBJ2-6,15,-
CATAGFPSGAYEQYF,TGTGCCACAGCAGGGTTTCCTAGCGGGGCCTACGAGCAGTACTTC,TRBV6-5,-,TRBJ2-7,15,TRBD2
CASRKTGRNGYTF,TGTGCCAGCAGAAAAACAGGGAGGAATGGCTACACCTTC,TRBV9,-,TRBJ1-2,13,-
CASSSGLALRGETQYF,TGCGCCAGCAGCTCCGGACTAGCGCTTAGGGGAGAGACCCAGTACTTC,TRBV5-1,-,TRBJ2-5,16,TRBD2
CASTEGAQGYYGYTF,TGTGCCAGCACCGAGGGTGCCCAGGGGTATTATGGCTACACCTTC,TRBV6-5,-,TRBJ1-2,15,-
CASSLRTGRTEAFF,TGCGCCAGCAGCCTCCGGACAGGCCGGACTGAAGCTTTCTTT,TRBV5-1,-,TRBJ1-1,14,TRBD1
CASTPRLGTKGF,TGTGCCAGCACCCCGCGCTTGGGGACTAAGGGTTTT,TRBV12-3/TRBV12-4,-,TRBJ2-3,12,TRBD2
CASGGTYSYEQYF,TGTGCCAGCGGTGGGACATACTCCTACGAGCAGTACTTC,TRBV27,-,TRBJ2-7,13,-
CASSGGDRGHNEQFF,TGTGCCAGCAGCGGGGGGGACAGGGGACACAATGAGCAGTTCTTC,TRBV28,-,TRBJ2-1,15,TRBD1
CASRAGTGFNNEQYF,TGTGCCAGCAGAGCCGGGACAGGATTTAATAACGAGCAGTACTTC,TRBV6-5,-,TRBJ2-7,15,TRBD1
CASSLSTPYRGQAYEQYF,TGTGCCAGCAGTTTATCCACGCCTTACCGGGGACAGGCCTACGAGCAGTACTTC,TRBV28,-,TRBJ2-7,18,TRBD1
CASSQVKASYGYTF,TGTGCCAGCAGCCAGGTCAAGGCCTCCTATGGCTACACCTTC,TRBV14,-,TRBJ1-2,14,-
CASSNRNEQFF,TGTGCCAGCTCGAATCGGAATGAGCAGTTCTTC,TRBV12-3/TRBV12-4,-,TRBJ2-1,11,-
CASGLGRAYEQYF,TGTGCTAGTGGTTTGGGGAGGGCCTACGAGCAGTACTTC,TRBV12-5,-,TRBJ2-7,13,-
CASSSPETGTEAFF,TGTGCCAGCAGTAGCCCTGAGACAGGGACTGAAGCTTTCTTT,TRBV6-5,-,TRBJ1-1,14,TRBD1